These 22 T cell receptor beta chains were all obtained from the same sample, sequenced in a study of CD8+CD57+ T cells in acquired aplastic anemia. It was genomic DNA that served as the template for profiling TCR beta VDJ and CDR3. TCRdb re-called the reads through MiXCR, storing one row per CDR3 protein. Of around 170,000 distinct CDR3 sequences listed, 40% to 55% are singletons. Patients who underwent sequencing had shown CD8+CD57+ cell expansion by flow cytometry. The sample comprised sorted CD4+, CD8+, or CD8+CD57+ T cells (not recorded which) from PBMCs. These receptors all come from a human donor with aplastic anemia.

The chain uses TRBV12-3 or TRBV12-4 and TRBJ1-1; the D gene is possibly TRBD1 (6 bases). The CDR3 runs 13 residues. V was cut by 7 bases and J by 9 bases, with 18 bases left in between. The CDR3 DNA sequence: TGTGCCAGCACCCCAACCCATACAGGGCAAGCTTTCTTT. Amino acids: CASTPTHTGQAFF.

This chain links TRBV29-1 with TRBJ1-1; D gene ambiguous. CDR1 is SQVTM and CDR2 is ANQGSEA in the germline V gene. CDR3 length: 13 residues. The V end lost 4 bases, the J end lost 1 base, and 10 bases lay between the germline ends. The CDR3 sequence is CSVGPGRNTEAFF. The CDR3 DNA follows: TGCAGCGTTGGTCCCGGCAGGAACACTGAAGCTTTCTTT.

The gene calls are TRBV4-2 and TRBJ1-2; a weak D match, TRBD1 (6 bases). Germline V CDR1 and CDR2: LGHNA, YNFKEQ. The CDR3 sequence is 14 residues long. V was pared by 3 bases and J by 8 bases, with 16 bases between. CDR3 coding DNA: TGTGCCAGCAGCCATAGTGAAACAGGGAGAGGCTACACCTTC. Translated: CASSHSETGRGYTF.

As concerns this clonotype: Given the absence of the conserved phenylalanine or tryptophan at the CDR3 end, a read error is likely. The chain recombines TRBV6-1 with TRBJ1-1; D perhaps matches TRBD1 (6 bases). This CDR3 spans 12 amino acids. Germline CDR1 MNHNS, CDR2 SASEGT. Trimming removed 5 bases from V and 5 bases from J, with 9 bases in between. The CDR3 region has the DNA TGTGCCAGCAGTCTCAGGGGAACTGAAGCTTTCCTT. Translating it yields CASSLRGTEAFL.

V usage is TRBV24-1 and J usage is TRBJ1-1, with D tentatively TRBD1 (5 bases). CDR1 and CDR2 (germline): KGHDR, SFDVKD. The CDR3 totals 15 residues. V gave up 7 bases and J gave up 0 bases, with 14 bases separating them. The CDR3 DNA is TGTGCCACCAGCGCGGGACGGGCAATGAACACTGAAGCTTTCTTT. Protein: CATSAGRAMNTEAFF.

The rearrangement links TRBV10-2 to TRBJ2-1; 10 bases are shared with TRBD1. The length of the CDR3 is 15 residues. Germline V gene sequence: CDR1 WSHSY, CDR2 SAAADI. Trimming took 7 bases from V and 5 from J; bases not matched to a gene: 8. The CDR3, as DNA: TGCGCCAGCAACCTCGGACAGGGGGTCCACAATGAGCAGTTCTTC. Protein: CASNLGQGVHNEQFF.

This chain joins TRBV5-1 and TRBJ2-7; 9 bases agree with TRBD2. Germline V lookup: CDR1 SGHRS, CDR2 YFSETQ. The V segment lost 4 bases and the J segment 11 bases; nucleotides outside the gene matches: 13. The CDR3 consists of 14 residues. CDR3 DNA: TGCGCCAGCAGCGAACTAACTAGCGGGCTCGCAGAGTACTTC. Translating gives CASSELTSGLAEYF. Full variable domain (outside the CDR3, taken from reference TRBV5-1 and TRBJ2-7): KAGVTQTPRYLIKTRGQQVTLSCSPISGHRSVSWYQQTPGQGLQFLFEYFSETQRNKGNFPGRFSGRQFSNSRSEMNVSTLELGDSALYLCASSELTSGLAEYFGPGTRLTVT.

This CDR3 reads CSVEPHLYGYTF. CDR3 nucleotide sequence: TGCAGCGTTGAACCTCATCTCTATGGCTACACCTTC. The genes are TRBV29-1 and TRBJ1-2; D gene ambiguous. In germline, CDR1 is SQVTM, CDR2 ANQGSEA. Trimming pared 2 bases from V and 4 bases from J, leaving 8 bases between. CDR3 size: 12 residues.

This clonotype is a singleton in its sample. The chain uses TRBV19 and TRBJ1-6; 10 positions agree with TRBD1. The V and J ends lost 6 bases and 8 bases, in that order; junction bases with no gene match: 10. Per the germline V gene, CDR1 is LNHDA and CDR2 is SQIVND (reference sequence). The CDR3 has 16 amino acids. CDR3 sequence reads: CASRTAGTGVDSPLHF. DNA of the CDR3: TGTGCCAGTAGGACTGCCGGGACAGGGGTGGATTCACCCCTCCACTTT.

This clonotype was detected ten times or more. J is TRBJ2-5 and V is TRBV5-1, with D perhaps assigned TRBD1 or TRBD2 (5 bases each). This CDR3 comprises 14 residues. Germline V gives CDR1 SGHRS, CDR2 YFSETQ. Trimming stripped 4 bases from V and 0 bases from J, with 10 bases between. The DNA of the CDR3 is TGCGCCAGCAGCCTGATGGGGGACCAAGAGACCCAGTACTTC. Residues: CASSLMGDQETQYF.

CDR3 loop: CASSEARGVNSPLHF. The CDR3, as DNA: TGTGCCAGCAGTGAAGCCAGGGGCGTTAATTCACCCCTCCACTTT. V is TRBV2 and J is TRBJ1-6; TRBD1 is a possible D gene (6 bases). V was shortened by 0 bases and J by 6 bases, with 9 bases between the two germline ends. CDR3 length equals 15 residues. The germline CDR1 and CDR2 sequences are SNHLY and FYNNEI. Variable domain in full (rest from reference TRBV2 and TRBJ1-6): EPEVTQTPSHQVTQMGQEVILRCVPISNHLYFYWYRQILGQKVEFLVSFYNNEISEKSEIFDDQFSVERPDGSNFTLKIRSTKLEDSAMYFCASSEARGVNSPLHFGNGTRLTVT.

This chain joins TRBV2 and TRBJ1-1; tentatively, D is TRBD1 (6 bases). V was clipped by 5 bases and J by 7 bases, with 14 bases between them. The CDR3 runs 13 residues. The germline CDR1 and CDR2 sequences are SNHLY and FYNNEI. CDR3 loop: CASSLGRGYEAFF. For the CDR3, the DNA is TGTGCCAGCAGTTTAGGGAGGGGGTATGAAGCTTTCTTT.

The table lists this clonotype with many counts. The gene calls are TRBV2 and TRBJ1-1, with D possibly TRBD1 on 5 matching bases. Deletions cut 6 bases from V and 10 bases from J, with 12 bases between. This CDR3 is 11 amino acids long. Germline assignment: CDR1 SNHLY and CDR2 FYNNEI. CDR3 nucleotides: TGTGCCAGCAGGGCTATTGGGGGAGCTTTCTTT. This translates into CASRAIGGAFF.

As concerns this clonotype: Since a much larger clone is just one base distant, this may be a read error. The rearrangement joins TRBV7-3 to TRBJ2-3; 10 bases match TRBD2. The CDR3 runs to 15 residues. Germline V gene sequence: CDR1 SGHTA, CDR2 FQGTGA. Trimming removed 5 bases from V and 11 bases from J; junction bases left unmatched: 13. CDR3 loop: CASSRLSGRANMQYF. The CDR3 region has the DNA TGTGCCAGCAGCAGACTCAGCGGGAGGGCCAATATGCAGTATTTT.

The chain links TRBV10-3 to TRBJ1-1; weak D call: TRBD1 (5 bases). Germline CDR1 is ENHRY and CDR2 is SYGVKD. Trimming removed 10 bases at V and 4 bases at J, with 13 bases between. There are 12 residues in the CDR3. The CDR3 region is CATCPGGTEAFF. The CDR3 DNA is TGTGCCACCTGCCCGGGGGGCACTGAAGCTTTCTTT.

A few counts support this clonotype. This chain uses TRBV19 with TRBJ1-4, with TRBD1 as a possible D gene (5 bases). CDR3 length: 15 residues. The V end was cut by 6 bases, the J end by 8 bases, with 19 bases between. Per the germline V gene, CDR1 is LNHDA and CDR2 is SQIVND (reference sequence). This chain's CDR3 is CASSVYRDANEKLFF. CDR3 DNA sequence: TGTGCCAGTAGCGTCTACCGGGACGCGAACGAAAAACTGTTTTTT. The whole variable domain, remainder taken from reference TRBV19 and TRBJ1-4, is DGGITQSPKYLFRKEGQNVTLSCEQNLNHDAMYWYRQDPGQGLRLIYYSQIVNDFQKGDIAEGYSVSREKKESFPLTVTSAQKNPTAFYLCASSVYRDANEKLFFGSGTQLSVL.

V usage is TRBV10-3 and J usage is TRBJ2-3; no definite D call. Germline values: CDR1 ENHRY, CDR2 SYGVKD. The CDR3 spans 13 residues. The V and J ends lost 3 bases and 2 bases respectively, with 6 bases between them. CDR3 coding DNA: TGTGCCATCAGTGAACAGTCCACAGATACGCAGTATTTT. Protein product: CAISEQSTDTQYF.

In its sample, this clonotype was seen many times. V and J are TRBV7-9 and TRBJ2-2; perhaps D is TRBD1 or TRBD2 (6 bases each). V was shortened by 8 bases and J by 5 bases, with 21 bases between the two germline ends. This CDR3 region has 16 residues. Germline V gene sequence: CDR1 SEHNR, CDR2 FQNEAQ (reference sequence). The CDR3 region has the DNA TGTGCCAGCCGATCTGGGGGGCCGAGTGGGACCGGGGAGCTGTTTTTT. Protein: CASRSGGPSGTGELFF.

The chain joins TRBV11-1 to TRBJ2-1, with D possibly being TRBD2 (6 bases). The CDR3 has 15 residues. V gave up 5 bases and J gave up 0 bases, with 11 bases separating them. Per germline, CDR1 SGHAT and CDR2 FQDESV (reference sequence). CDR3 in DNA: TGTGCCAGCAGCCATACGCGGGACTCCTACAATGAGCAGTTCTTC. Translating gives CASSHTRDSYNEQFF.

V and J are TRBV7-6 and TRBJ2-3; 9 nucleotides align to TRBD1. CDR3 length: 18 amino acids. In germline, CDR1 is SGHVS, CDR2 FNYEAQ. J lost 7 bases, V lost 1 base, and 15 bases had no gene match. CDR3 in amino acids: CASSLEDRGTRDRHTQYF. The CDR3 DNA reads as TGTGCCAGCAGCTTAGAAGACAGGGGGACACGAGATCGGCATACGCAGTATTTT.

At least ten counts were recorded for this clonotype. The CDR3 protein is CASSLARKNADNEQFF. As DNA, the CDR3 is TGTGCCAGCAGCTTGGCCAGAAAGAACGCAGACAATGAGCAGTTCTTC. The rearrangement uses TRBV5-4 and TRBJ2-1; no reliable D call. Germline CDR1 SGHNT, CDR2 YYREEE (reference sequence). The germline V and J ends were trimmed by 0 bases and 5 bases, with 15 bases remaining between them. The CDR3 is made up of 16 amino acids.

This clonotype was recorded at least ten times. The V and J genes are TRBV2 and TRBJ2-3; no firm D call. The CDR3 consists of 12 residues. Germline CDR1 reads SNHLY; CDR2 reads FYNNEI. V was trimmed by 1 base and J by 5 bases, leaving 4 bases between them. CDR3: CASSEGKDTQYF. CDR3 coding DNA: TGTGCCAGCAGTGAAGGGAAAGATACGCAGTATTTT. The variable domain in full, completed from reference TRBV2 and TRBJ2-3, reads EPEVTQTPSHQVTQMGQEVILRCVPISNHLYFYWYRQILGQKVEFLVSFYNNEISEKSEIFDDQFSVERPDGSNFTLKIRSTKLEDSAMYFCASSEGKDTQYFGPGTRLTVL.